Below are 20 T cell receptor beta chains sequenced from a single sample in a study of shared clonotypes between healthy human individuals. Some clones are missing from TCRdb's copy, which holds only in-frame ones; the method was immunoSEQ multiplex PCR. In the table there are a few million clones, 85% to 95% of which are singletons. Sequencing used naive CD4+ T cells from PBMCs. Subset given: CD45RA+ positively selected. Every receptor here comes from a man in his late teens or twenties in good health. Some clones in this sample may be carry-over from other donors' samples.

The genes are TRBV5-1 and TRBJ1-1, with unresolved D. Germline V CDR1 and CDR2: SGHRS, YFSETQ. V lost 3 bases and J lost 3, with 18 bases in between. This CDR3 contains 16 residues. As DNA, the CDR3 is TGCGCCAGCAGCTCCCTCCCCGGAGTCCAGTACACTGAAGCTTTCTTT. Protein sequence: CASSSLPGVQYTEAFF. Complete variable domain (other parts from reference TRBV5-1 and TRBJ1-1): KAGVTQTPRYLIKTRGQQVTLSCSPISGHRSVSWYQQTPGQGLQFLFEYFSETQRNKGNFPGRFSGRQFSNSRSEMNVSTLELGDSALYLCASSSLPGVQYTEAFFGQGTRLTVV.

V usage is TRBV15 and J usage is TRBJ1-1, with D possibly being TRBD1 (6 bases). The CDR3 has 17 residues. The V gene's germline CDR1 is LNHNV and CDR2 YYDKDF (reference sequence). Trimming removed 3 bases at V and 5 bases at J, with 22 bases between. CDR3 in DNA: TGTGCCACCAGCAGTAAATCGGGGGCGGTCCTTGGTACTGAAGCTTTCTTT. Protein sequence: CATSSKSGAVLGTEAFF.

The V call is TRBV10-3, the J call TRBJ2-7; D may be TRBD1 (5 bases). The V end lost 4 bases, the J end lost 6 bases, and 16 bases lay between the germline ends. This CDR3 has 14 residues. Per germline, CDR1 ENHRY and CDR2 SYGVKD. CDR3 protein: CAISVLALRGEQYF. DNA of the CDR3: TGTGCCATCAGTGTATTAGCCCTTAGGGGCGAGCAGTACTTC.

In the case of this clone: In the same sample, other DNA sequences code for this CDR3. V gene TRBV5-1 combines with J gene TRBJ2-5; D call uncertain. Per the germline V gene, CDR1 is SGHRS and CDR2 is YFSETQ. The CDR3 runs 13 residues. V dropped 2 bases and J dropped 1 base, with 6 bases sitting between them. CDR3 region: CASSFSSQETQYF. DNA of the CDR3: TGCGCCAGCAGCTTTTCCAGCCAAGAGACCCAGTACTTC.

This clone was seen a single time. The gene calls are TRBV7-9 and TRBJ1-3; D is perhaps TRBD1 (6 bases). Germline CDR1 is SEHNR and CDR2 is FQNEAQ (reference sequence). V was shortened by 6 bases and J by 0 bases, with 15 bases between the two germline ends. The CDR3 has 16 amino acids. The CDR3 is CASRTIGTTSGNTIYF. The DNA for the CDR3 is TGTGCCAGCAGGACAATAGGGACAACCTCTGGAAACACCATATATTTT.

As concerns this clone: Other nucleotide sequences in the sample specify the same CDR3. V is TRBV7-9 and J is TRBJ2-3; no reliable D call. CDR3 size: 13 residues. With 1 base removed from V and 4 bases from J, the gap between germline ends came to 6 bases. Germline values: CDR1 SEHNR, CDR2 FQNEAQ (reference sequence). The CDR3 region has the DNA TGTGCCAGCAGCTTAGATCTCCCAGATACGCAGTATTTT. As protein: CASSLDLPDTQYF.

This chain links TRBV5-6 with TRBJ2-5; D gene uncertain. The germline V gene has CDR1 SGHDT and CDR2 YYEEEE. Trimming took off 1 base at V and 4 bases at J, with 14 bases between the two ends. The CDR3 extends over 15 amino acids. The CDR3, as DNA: TGTGCCAGCAGCTTGAGGCGTGCAGCCGCAGAGACCCAGTACTTC. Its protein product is CASSLRRAAAETQYF.

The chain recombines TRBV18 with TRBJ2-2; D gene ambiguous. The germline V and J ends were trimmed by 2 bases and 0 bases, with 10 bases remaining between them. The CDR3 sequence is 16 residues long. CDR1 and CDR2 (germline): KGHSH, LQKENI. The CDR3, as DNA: TGTGCCAGCTCACCATCACTGGCTGCGAACACCGGGGAGCTGTTTTTT. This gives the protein CASSPSLAANTGELFF. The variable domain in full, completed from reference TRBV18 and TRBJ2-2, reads NAGVMQNPRHLVRRRGQEARLRCSPMKGHSHVYWYRQLPEEGLKFMVYLQKENIIDESGMPKERFSAEFPKEGPSILRIQQVVRGDSAAYFCASSPSLAANTGELFFGEGSRLTVL.

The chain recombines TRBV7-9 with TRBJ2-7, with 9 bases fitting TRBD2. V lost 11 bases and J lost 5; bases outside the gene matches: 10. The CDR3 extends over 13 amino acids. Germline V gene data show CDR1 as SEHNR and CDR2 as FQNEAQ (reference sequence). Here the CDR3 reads CAAAGGPRNEQYF. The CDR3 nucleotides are TGTGCCGCGGCGGGAGGGCCTCGAAACGAGCAGTACTTC.

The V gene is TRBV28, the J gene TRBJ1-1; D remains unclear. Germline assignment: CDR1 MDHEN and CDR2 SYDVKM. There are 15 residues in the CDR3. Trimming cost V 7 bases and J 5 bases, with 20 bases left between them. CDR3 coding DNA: TGTGCCAGCAACACTATTGGGAACGATAGAACTGAAGCTTTCTTT. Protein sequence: CASNTIGNDRTEAFF.

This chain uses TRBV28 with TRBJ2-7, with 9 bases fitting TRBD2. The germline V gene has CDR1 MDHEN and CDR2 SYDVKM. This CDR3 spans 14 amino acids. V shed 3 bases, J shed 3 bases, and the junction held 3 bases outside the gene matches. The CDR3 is CASSFLAGIYEQYF. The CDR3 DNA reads TGTGCCAGCAGTTTTCTAGCGGGAATCTACGAGCAGTACTTC.

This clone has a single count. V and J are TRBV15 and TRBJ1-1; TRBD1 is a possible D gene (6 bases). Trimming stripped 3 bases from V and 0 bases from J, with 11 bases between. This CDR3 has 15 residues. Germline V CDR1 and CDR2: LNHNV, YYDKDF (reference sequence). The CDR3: CATSSHRVMNTEAFF. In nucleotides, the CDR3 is TGTGCCACCAGCAGCCACAGGGTTATGAACACTGAAGCTTTCTTT.

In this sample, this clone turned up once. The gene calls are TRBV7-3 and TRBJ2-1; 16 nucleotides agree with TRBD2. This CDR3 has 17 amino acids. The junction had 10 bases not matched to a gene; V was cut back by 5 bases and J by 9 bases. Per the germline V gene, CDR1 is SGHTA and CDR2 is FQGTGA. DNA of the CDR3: TGTGCCAGCAGCCCCTCGGGACTAGCGGGAGGGGGGAGTGAGCAGTTCTTC. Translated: CASSPSGLAGGGSEQFF.

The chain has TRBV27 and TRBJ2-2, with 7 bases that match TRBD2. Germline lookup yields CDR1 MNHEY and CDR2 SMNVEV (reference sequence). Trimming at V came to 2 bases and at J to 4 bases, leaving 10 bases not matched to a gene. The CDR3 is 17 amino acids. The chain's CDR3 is CASSLGRAPAGTGELFF. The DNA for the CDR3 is TGTGCCAGCAGTTTAGGGAGGGCCCCCGCCGGCACCGGGGAGCTGTTTTTT.

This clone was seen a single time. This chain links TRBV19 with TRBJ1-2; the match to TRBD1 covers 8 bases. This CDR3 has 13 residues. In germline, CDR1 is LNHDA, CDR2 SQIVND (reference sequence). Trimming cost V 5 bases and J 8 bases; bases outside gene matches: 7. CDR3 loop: CASSLDRVRGYTF. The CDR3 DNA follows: TGTGCCAGTAGTCTGGACAGGGTCCGCGGCTACACCTTC.

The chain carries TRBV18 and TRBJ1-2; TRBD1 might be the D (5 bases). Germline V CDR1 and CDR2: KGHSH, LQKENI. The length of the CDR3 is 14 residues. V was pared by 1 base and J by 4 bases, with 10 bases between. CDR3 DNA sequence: TGTGCCAGCTCACCACGGGGGACTGGCTATGGCTACACCTTC. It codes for CASSPRGTGYGYTF.

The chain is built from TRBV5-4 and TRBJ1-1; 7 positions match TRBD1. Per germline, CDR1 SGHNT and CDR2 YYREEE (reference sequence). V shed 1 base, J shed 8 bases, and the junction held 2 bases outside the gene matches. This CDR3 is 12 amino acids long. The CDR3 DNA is TGTGCCAGCAGCTTGAAACAGGGGGAAGCTTTCTTT. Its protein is CASSLKQGEAFF. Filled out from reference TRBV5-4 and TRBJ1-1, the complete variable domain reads ETGVTQSPTHLIKTRGQQVTLRCSSQSGHNTVSWYQQALGQGPQFIFQYYREEENGRGNFPPRFSGLQFPNYSSELNVNALELDDSALYLCASSLKQGEAFFGQGTRLTVV.

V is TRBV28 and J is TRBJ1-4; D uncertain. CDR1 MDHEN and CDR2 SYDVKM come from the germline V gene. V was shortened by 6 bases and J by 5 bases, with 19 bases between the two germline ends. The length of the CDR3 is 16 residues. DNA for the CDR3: TGTGCCAGCAGCGGGTACCGAACAGTACGAAATGAAAAACTGTTTTTT. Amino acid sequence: CASSGYRTVRNEKLFF.

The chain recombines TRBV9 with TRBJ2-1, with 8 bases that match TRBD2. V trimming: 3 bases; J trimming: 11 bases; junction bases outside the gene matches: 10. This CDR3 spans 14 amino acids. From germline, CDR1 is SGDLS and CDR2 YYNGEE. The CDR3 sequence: CASSGTGTSEKQFF. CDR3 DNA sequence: TGTGCCAGCAGCGGGACCGGGACTAGTGAGAAGCAGTTCTTC.

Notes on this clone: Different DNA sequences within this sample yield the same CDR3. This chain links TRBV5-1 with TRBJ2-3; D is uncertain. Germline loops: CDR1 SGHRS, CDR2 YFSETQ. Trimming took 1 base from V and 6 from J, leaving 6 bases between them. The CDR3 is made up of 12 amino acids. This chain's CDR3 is CASSLLGDTQYF. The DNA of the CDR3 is TGCGCCAGCAGCTTGTTGGGGGATACGCAGTATTTT.